The clone carrying this TCR beta chain was seen many times. Its target is not known. The data originate from a study of blood T cells in healthy people across ages. Study findings and constraints: Nothing was known about donor CMV status, and this possibly confounded expanded clonotype changes.

Germline lookup yields CDR1 SQVTM and CDR2 ANQGSEA. V was trimmed by 6 bases and J by 1 base, leaving 6 bases between them. The CDR3 is made up of 11 amino acids. A sample-barcoded 5' primer and a J-beta primer mix were used in a second PCR of roughly 7 to 12 cycles. TCRdb reprocessed the 5' RACE reads with MiXCR, giving one entry per CDR3 protein. The data contain 600,000 or so distinct CDR3 sequences, less than 35% of them singletons. The sequence was obtained from a woman over 75 in good health. The rearrangement links TRBV29-1 to TRBJ2-5; the D is unclear. Sequencing was carried out using blood. DNA for the CDR3: TGCAGCGTGGTAGGCCAAGAGACCCAGTACTTC. Its protein is CSVVGQETQYF. Full variable domain (remainder filled in from reference TRBV29-1 and TRBJ2-5): SAVISQKPSRDICQRGTSLTIQCQVDSQVTMMFWYRQQPGQSLTLIATANQGSEATYESGFVIDKFPISRPNLTFSTLTVSNMSPEDSSIYLCSVVGQETQYFGPGTRLLVL.